These 6 T cell receptor beta chains originate from one sample sequenced in a study of T cells in Graves' hyperthyroidism and ophthalmopathy. Amplified regions were TCR beta CDR3 sequences from RNA transcripts. When the TCR CDR3 underwent first-round RT-PCR, the HTBI primer set was used. TCRdb processed the multiplex PCR reads anew with MiXCR; each CDR3 protein has one entry. Of 370,000 or so distinct CDR3 sequences detected, roughly 25% appear once; the ten largest clones hold more than 60%. The specimen was blood. These receptors were taken from a man aged 45-65 years with Graves' hyperthyroidism.

This chain's CDR3 is CASSSSGTGVQANYGYTF. In DNA, the CDR3 is TGCGCCAGCAGCTCTTCCGGGACAGGGGTCCAAGCTAACTATGGCTACACCTTC. The V gene is TRBV5-1, the J gene TRBJ1-2; 10 bases match TRBD1. The CDR3 runs 18 residues. CDR1 is SGHRS, CDR2 YFSETQ, per germline. Losses at the gene ends were 3 bases for V and 0 bases for J; bases not matched to a gene: 11.

This chain uses TRBV28 with TRBJ1-5, with 8 bases aligning to TRBD1. CDR1 MDHEN and CDR2 SYDVKM come from the germline V gene. CDR3 length equals 17 residues. J lost 0 bases, V lost 8 bases, and 12 bases had no gene match. The CDR3 protein is CASRRTGPLDSNQPQHF. As DNA, the CDR3 is TGTGCCAGCCGCAGGACAGGGCCTTTAGATAGCAATCAGCCCCAGCATTTT.

This clonotype was recorded a few times. This chain connects TRBV5-1 to TRBJ2-1; D perhaps matches TRBD1 (5 bases). V gave up 0 bases and J gave up 4 bases, with 8 bases separating them. The V gene's germline CDR1 is SGHRS and CDR2 YFSETQ. The CDR3 length is 14 residues. Here the CDR3 reads CASSLDPGYNEQFF. CDR3 nucleotides: TGCGCCAGCAGCTTGGACCCAGGGTACAATGAGCAGTTCTTC.

The sample holds many counts of this clonotype. The V and J genes are TRBV5-1 and TRBJ2-7; the D call may be TRBD1 or TRBD2 (5 bases each). The CDR3 spans 13 residues. V was cut by 3 bases and J by 3 bases, with 10 bases left in between. Germline V lookup: CDR1 SGHRS, CDR2 YFSETQ. The CDR3 spells CASSWDGNYEQYF. The DNA of the CDR3 is TGCGCCAGCAGCTGGGACGGGAACTACGAGCAGTACTTC.

The rearrangement uses TRBV5-1 and TRBJ1-1; D is perhaps TRBD1 (5 bases). V lost 0 bases and J lost 1, with 10 bases in between. Germline-derived CDR1 and CDR2 are SGHRS and YFSETQ. CDR3 length: 15 amino acids. In DNA, the CDR3 is TGCGCCAGCAGCTTGGGAAGTCAGGGGAACACTGAAGCTTTCTTT. Residues: CASSLGSQGNTEAFF.

This chain uses TRBV27 with TRBJ2-5; no reliable D call. The germline V gene encodes CDR1 MNHEY and CDR2 SMNVEV (reference sequence). The CDR3 has 13 amino acids. V was trimmed by 7 bases and J by 5 bases, leaving 14 bases between them. The CDR3 region has the DNA TGTGCCAGCAAACTAAGCTTTTGGGAGACCCAGTACTTC. Protein: CASKLSFWETQYF.